What follows describes a single T cell receptor beta chain. Its matching antigen is unknown. TCRdb keeps only in-frame clones here, not all; method: immunoSEQ multiplex PCR. The sample shows about 100,000 clones, around 90% of them seen only once. This CDR3 spans 13 amino acids. V lost 6 bases, J lost 4 bases, and 12 bases lay in between. CDR1 MDHEN and CDR2 SYDVKM come from the germline V gene. This record comes from a study of T cell responses to AZD1222 COVID-19 vaccine. Study context: Second-dose schedules of about 4 or about 12 weeks were combined.

Findings of the study overall: Samples come after the peak T cell response, not at day 14. An increase in Spike-specific TCR breadth and depth was observed after two AZD1222 doses.

Sequenced material: peripheral blood, taken on day 0 of AZD1222 vaccination. The chain recombines TRBV28 with TRBJ1-1; D gene unclear. This sequence originates from an adult in good health. The CDR3 is CASRPLGSTEAFF. DNA of the CDR3: TGTGCCAGCAGGCCATTGGGGAGCACTGAAGCTTTCTTT.